A selection of T cell receptor beta chains follows, all from one sample in a study of cytomegalovirus exposure and HLA in healthy donors. Clones were sequenced by immunoSEQ multiplex PCR, and TCRdb holds only the in-frame ones, with some missing. The table for this sample gives about 140,000 clones. Sequenced: PBMCs. These receptors were taken from a woman under 30 in good health and CMV-seronegative. Both conserved end residues are part of each CDR3. A D gene is named only where the DNA matches it firmly.

d_gene	v_gene	j_gene	CDR3nt	CDR3aa
TRBD2	TRBV27	TRBJ2-7	TGTGCCAGCAGAGGGGGGACTAGCGGGTTAGTTGGCGAGCAGTACTTC	CASRGGTSGLVGEQYF
TRBD1	TRBV18	TRBJ2-2	TGTGCCAGCTCACAAGGGACAGGGAACACCGGGGAGCTGTTTTTT	CASSQGTGNTGELFF
TRBD1	TRBV7-2	TRBJ2-3	TGTGCCAGCAGCTGGGCGACAGGGCCCCCAGATACGCAGTATTTT	CASSWATGPPDTQYF
TRBD1	TRBV6-1	TRBJ2-3	TGTGCCAGCAGTGAAAAAGAAGGGGGCGCAGATACGCAGTATTTT	CASSEKEGGADTQYF
.	TRBV4-2	TRBJ2-2	TGTGCCAGCAGCCCTCGGGATTATCCGCGCGGGGAGCTGTTTTTT	CASSPRDYPRGELFF
TRBD2	TRBV9	TRBJ2-5	TGTGCCAGCAGCGTAGGCTTAGCGGGAGAGACAGAGACCCAGTACTTC	CASSVGLAGETETQYF
TRBD1	TRBV7-9	TRBJ1-2	TGTGCCAGCAGCCGGACAGGGGGCTATGGCTACACCTTC	CASSRTGGYGYTF
.	TRBV6-6	TRBJ2-1	TGTGCCACCAGCGGCGGGATAAATGAGCAGTTCTTC	CATSGGINEQFF
TRBD1	TRBV27	TRBJ2-6	TGTGCCAGCAGTTTGGGAAGGGACAGGGCTGGGGCCAACGTCCTGACTTTC	CASSLGRDRAGANVLTF
.	TRBV6-5	TRBJ1-2	TGTGCCAGCAGAATGGGGGCAGGGAGCTATGGCTACACCTTC	CASRMGAGSYGYTF
.	TRBV6-5	TRBJ2-3	TGTGCCAGCACTCGGGGAGGTCGCGGCACAGATACGCAGTATTTT	CASTRGGRGTDTQYF
.	TRBV5-1	TRBJ1-1	TGCGCCAGCAGCTCTCTGGCCGGAGGAGGGAGGAACACTGAAGCTTTCTTT	CASSSLAGGGRNTEAFF
.	TRBV9	TRBJ1-2	TGTGCCAGCAGCGCGACAGGCTCTAACTATGGCTACACCTTC	CASSATGSNYGYTF
.	TRBV14	TRBJ2-3	TGTGCCAGCAGCCGCGTCTTCACAGATACGCAGTATTTT	CASSRVFTDTQYF
.	TRBV5-4	TRBJ2-5	TGTGCCAGCAGCTTTCTAGGCCCAACGTACCAAGAGACCCAGTACTTC	CASSFLGPTYQETQYF
TRBD2	TRBV4-1	TRBJ2-1	TGCGCCAGCAGCCTGGGAGGGAATCGGTACAATGAGCAGTTCTTC	CASSLGGNRYNEQFF
TRBD1	TRBV2	TRBJ1-1	TGTGCCACCCCCCGCGGGACAGGGGGCACTGAAGCTTTCTTT	CATPRGTGGTEAFF
.	TRBV19	TRBJ1-1	TGTGCCAGTAGTATCACAAGAAAGATTTCCAACACTGAAGCTTTCTTT	CASSITRKISNTEAFF
.	TRBV30	TRBJ1-1	TGTGCCTGGAGTAGAGGATTGGACACTGAAGCTTTCTTT	CAWSRGLDTEAFF
TRBD1	TRBV7-8	TRBJ2-1	TGTGCCAGCAGCGCCAATCAGGGGGCCTACAATGAGCAGTTCTTC	CASSANQGAYNEQFF
.	TRBV7-7	TRBJ1-3	TGTGCTAGCAGCTCCCCCTACATTAAAACAGGACCCTCTGGAAACACCATATATTTT	CASSSPYIKTGPSGNTIYF
.	TRBV2	TRBJ1-1	TGTGCCAGCAGACTTGGACAGAACACTGAAGCTTTCTTT	CASRLGQNTEAFF
.	TRBV5-1	TRBJ2-1	TGCGCCAGCAGCCTGACTGTTAACAATGAGCAGTTCTTC	CASSLTVNNEQFF
.	TRBV7-2	TRBJ1-1	TGTGCCAGCAGCCTGACAGAGAACACTGAAGCTTTCTTT	CASSLTENTEAFF
TRBD2	TRBV15	TRBJ2-7	TGTGCCACCAGCAGAGCGACTAGCTGGAACGAGCAGTACTTC	CATSRATSWNEQYF
.	TRBV29-1	TRBJ2-6	TGCAGCGTGAGGGTCTCTGGGGCCAACGTCCTGACTTTC	CSVRVSGANVLTF
TRBD2	TRBV7-6	TRBJ2-1	TGTGCCAGCAGCATTAGCGGGAGGGCCTCGAACAATGAGCAGTTCTTC	CASSISGRASNNEQFF
.	TRBV6-6	TRBJ1-1	TGTGCCAGCAGTCCAACGCGGGAGCACGAAGCTTTCTTT	CASSPTREHEAFF
TRBD1	TRBV30	TRBJ1-2	TGTGCCTGGGGACAGGGGGGCGGCTACACCTTC	CAWGQGGGYTF
TRBD2	TRBV5-1	TRBJ2-5	TGCGCCAGCAGCCCGTTTCTGGCGGGAGCCCAAGAGACCCAGTACTTC	CASSPFLAGAQETQYF
.	TRBV6-5	TRBJ1-1	TGTGCCAGCTCCAGGGAATACACTGAAGCTTTCTTT	CASSREYTEAFF
TRBD2	TRBV7-3	TRBJ2-1	TGTGCCAGCAGCTTAGGGACTAGCGGGATCAATGAGCAGTTCTTC	CASSLGTSGINEQFF
.	TRBV29-1	TRBJ2-3	TGCAGCGTTGACGCCGGACATGTCAGGGCAGATACGCAGTATTTT	CSVDAGHVRADTQYF
TRBD1	TRBV10-2	TRBJ1-1	TGCGCCAGCAGTGAGGAGGGGGCTATCGTCGAAGCTTTCTTT	CASSEEGAIVEAFF
.	TRBV5-4	TRBJ2-3	TGTGCCAGCAGCTTGCAGGGGGGAACACACACAGATACGCAGTATTTT	CASSLQGGTHTDTQYF
.	TRBV19	TRBJ1-5	TGTGCCAGTAGTATACAGGTTACGAGCAATCAGCCCCAGCATTTT	CASSIQVTSNQPQHF
.	TRBV11-3	TRBJ1-3	TGTGCCAGCAGCACCCGTCAGGGGTCTGGAAACACCATATATTTT	CASSTRQGSGNTIYF
.	TRBV6-1	TRBJ1-4	TGTGCCAGCAGTAACGACAGAGATGAAAAACTGTTTTTT	CASSNDRDEKLFF
.	TRBV9	TRBJ2-3	TGTGCCAGCAGCGCCGGGACTTACACAGATACGCAGTATTTT	CASSAGTYTDTQYF
TRBD2	TRBV7-2	TRBJ2-1	TGTGCCAGCAGCGTCGCCGGGACTAGCGGCAATGAGCAGTTCTTC	CASSVAGTSGNEQFF
.	TRBV2	TRBJ1-3	TGTGCCAGCACGGGGGAGATGGGAAACACCATATATTTT	CASTGEMGNTIYF
.	TRBV9	TRBJ1-1	TGTGCCAGCAGCGTAGATGGGGCGGGGAAGCAGGCTTTCTTT	CASSVDGAGKQAFF
.	TRBV4-1	TRBJ2-2	TGCGCCAGCAGCCAAGAGTCCACCGGAGCGAACACCGGGGAGCTGTTTTTT	CASSQESTGANTGELFF
.	TRBV30	TRBJ1-2	TGTGCCTGGAGTGGCCCCCCGACAGGAGGTGGCTACACCTTC	CAWSGPPTGGGYTF
.	TRBV7-5	TRBJ2-5	TGTGTCAGAAGCTTAAAAAGGACAGGGAGGGAGGAGACCCAGTACTTC	CVRSLKRTGREETQYF
TRBD2	TRBV7-3	TRBJ2-2	TGTGCCAGCAGCTTAAGTTCGGGACTAGCGTCATTTCCCGGGGAGCTGTTTTTT	CASSLSSGLASFPGELFF
.	TRBV6-1	TRBJ1-1	TGTGCCAGCAAATCAGGGTTAGGGACTGAAGCTTTCTTT	CASKSGLGTEAFF
TRBD1	TRBV7-2	TRBJ1-2	TGTGCCAGCAGCTTGGACAGGGGGAACTATGGCTACACCTTC	CASSLDRGNYGYTF
.	TRBV7-9	TRBJ2-2	TGTGCCAGCAGCTTATTGGGGGGAGCTAACACCGGGGAGCTGTTTTTT	CASSLLGGANTGELFF
TRBD1	TRBV13	TRBJ1-2	TGTGCCAGCACCCCCAGGGGGCGGAACTATGGCTACACCTTC	CASTPRGRNYGYTF
TRBD2	TRBV5-1	TRBJ2-1	TGCGCCAGCAGTCAGAAGACTAGCGGGAGTCGTAATGAGCAGTTCTTC	CASSQKTSGSRNEQFF
TRBD2	TRBV7-9	TRBJ2-3	TGTGCCAGCAGCTCTTCCCCGGGGGGGGCGACAGATACGCAGTATTTT	CASSSSPGGATDTQYF
.	TRBV7-7	TRBJ2-1	TGTGCCAGCAGCCTCGGACTAACCCACACTAATGAGCAGTTCTTC	CASSLGLTHTNEQFF
.	TRBV7-9	TRBJ2-3	TGTGCCAGCAGCTTACTCACAGATACGCAGTATTTT	CASSLLTDTQYF
.	TRBV28	TRBJ1-3	TGTGCCAGCAGTTCCGAAACCGTACGGGGAAACACCATATATTTT	CASSSETVRGNTIYF
TRBD1	TRBV5-1	TRBJ1-4	TGCGCCAGCAGCTTGGCATCAGCCCAGGGGGCCGGTGAAAAACTGTTTTTT	CASSLASAQGAGEKLFF
.	TRBV28	TRBJ1-1	TGTGCCAGCAGTTGGGCGGGTCAAGAAGCTTTCTTT	CASSWAGQEAFF
TRBD1	TRBV2	TRBJ1-3	TGTGCCAGCAGTTCCGACAGGGGGGACACCATATATTTT	CASSSDRGDTIYF
TRBD2	TRBV15	TRBJ2-1	TGTGCCACCAGCGCAGGACTAGCGGGAGGCAGGAATGAGCAGTTCTTC	CATSAGLAGGRNEQFF